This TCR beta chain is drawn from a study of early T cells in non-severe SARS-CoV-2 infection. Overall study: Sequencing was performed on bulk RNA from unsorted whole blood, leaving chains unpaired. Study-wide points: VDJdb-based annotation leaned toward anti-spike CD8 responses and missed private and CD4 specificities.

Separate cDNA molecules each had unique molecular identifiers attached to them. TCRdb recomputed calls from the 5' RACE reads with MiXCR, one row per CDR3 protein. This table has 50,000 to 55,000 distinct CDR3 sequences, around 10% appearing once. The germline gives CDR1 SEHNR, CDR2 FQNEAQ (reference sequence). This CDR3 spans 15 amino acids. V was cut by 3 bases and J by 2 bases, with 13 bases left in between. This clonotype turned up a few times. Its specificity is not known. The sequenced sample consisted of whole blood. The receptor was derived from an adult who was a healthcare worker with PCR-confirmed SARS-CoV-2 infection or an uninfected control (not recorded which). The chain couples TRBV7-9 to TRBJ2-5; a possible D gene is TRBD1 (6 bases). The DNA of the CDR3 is TGTGCCAGCAGCTTTTCGGGACAATCACAAGAGACCCAGTACTTC. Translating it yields CASSFSGQSQETQYF.